The sequence of this T cell receptor beta chain was determined in a study of tumor-infiltrating lymphocytes in primary liver carcinoma. Germline CDR1 is SGHAT and CDR2 is FQDESV (reference sequence). This CDR3 region has 13 residues. This clonotype has a handful of counts. A read error may be the cause here, since a much bigger clone is one base away. Starting material of 450 to 550 ng total RNA yielded TCR beta cDNA via a constant-region primer. Investigators got TCR beta libraries out of three nested multiplex PCR rounds, done with slightly modified ARM-PCR. For around 9 cycles apiece, the opening two PCR rounds ran with TRBV1-TRBV30 forward primers and a C-beta reverse primer. TCRdb passed the multiplex PCR reads through MiXCR, listing each CDR3 protein once. The repertoire holds 150,000 to 200,000 distinct CDR3 sequences, 60% seen once, with under 75% in the top ten. The study extracted blood RNA from unsorted whole blood and also extracted germline DNA.

This TCR derives from a man aged 40-50 years with primary liver carcinoma and hepatitis B virus infection. The source material was peripheral blood. The chain combines TRBV11-1 with TRBJ2-7, with D unresolved. The CDR3 region has the DNA TGTACCAGCAGCTTGCCGCCATACTACGAGCAGTACTTC. Translated, it gives CTSSLPPYYEQYF.